Listed below are T cell receptor beta chains from one sample, sequenced in a study of blood T cell repertoires in COVID-19. Generated by immunoSEQ multiplex PCR, the TCRdb table keeps only in-frame clones and is missing some. The sample has 130,000 to 150,000 clones; approximately 85% are singletons. The specimen sequenced was peripheral blood. Receptors originate from an older woman with COVID-19, enrolled during active disease. The CDR3 runs from the conserved cysteine through the conserved F or W. D genes are given only for firm matches. Rows give clone size only sometimes, using once, few, many, or a class for an expanded clone.

CDR3aa	CDR3nt	d_gene	v_gene	j_gene	abundance
CASSDYGLAGNTDTQYF	TGTGCCAGCAGTGATTACGGACTAGCGGGGAATACAGATACGCAGTATTTT	TRBD2	TRBV6-1	TRBJ2-3	NA
CASSFGTNDRGDNSPLHF	TGCGCCAGCAGCTTTGGAACGAACGACAGGGGAGATAATTCACCCCTCCACTTT	TRBD1	TRBV5-1	TRBJ1-6	NA
CASSEAAGEQYF	TGCGCCAGCAGTGAGGCGGCGGGCGAGCAGTACTTC	NA	TRBV10-2	TRBJ2-7	NA
CASSPQGANNSPLHF	TGCGCCAGCAGTCCACAGGGGGCGAATAATTCACCCCTCCACTTT	TRBD1	TRBV4-3	TRBJ1-6	NA
CASSFGTANEKLFF	TGCGCCAGCAGCTTCGGGACAGCTAATGAAAAACTGTTTTTT	TRBD1	TRBV5-1	TRBJ1-4	NA
CASTDQARFPMNTEAFF	TGTGCCAGCACCGACCAGGCGAGATTTCCTATGAACACTGAAGCTTTCTTT	NA	TRBV5-4	TRBJ1-1	NA
CASSLADRGSHTGELFF	TGTGCCAGCAGCTTAGCGGACAGGGGATCTCACACCGGGGAGCTGTTTTTT	TRBD1	TRBV7-9	TRBJ2-2	NA
CASSPLGGAKGAKNIQYF	TGTGCCAGCTCACCATTGGGCGGGGCGAAAGGAGCCAAAAACATTCAGTACTTC	NA	TRBV18	TRBJ2-4	NA
CASSIQGARGNQPQHF	TGTGCCAGTAGTATACAGGGGGCCAGGGGCAATCAGCCCCAGCATTTT	TRBD1	TRBV19	TRBJ1-5	NA
CASSPAGRFDQPQHF	TGTGCCAGCAGCCCAGCGGGACGTTTTGATCAGCCCCAGCATTTT	NA	TRBV5-8	TRBJ1-5	NA
CASSERQAETQYF	TGTGCCAGCAGTGAACGACAAGCAGAGACCCAGTACTTC	NA	TRBV25-1	TRBJ2-5	NA
CASSFTLWGANYGYTF	TGTGCCAGCAGTTTTACCCTGTGGGGAGCTAACTATGGCTACACCTTC	NA	TRBV27	TRBJ1-2	NA
CASSLGMSGDTEAFF	TGTGCCAGCAGCTTAGGGATGTCGGGTGACACTGAAGCTTTCTTT	NA	TRBV7-8	TRBJ1-1	NA
CASRPGGPYGYTF	TGTGCCAGCAGACCAGGGGGCCCTTATGGCTACACCTTC	TRBD1	TRBV28	TRBJ1-2	NA
CASSPVGQGTEAFF	TGTGCCAGCAGTCCCGTGGGACAGGGGACTGAAGCTTTCTTT	TRBD1	TRBV6-5	TRBJ1-1	NA
CASSVVKGQGRTEAFF	TGTGCCAGCAGCGTAGTCAAGGGACAGGGGAGGACTGAAGCTTTCTTT	TRBD1	TRBV9	TRBJ1-1	NA
CASSPTRGGRAEAFF	TGTGCCAGCTCACCAACGAGGGGGGGGAGGGCTGAAGCTTTCTTT	NA	TRBV18	TRBJ1-1	NA
CASSASGQGASGYTF	TGTGCCAGCAGCGCCAGCGGACAGGGGGCGTCTGGCTACACCTTC	TRBD1	TRBV9	TRBJ1-2	NA
CASSPRIAGDRDEQFF	TGTGCCAGCAGCCCTAGAATAGCGGGGGATAGGGATGAGCAGTTCTTC	TRBD2	TRBV5-4	TRBJ2-1	NA
CASSAAGGLDTQYF	TGTGCCAGCAGTGCAGCCGGGGGGCTAGATACGCAGTATTTT	NA	TRBV2	TRBJ2-3	NA
CASSQGSSYGYTF	TGTGCCAGCAGCCAGGGGTCCTCGTATGGCTACACCTTC	NA	TRBV2	TRBJ1-2	once
CAISESNTGGDYGYTF	TGTGCCATCAGTGAGTCGAATACAGGGGGGGACTATGGCTACACCTTC	TRBD1	TRBV10-3	TRBJ1-2	NA
CASSLQGTANEKLFF	TGCGCCAGCAGCCTTCAGGGTACAGCTAATGAAAAACTGTTTTTT	NA	TRBV5-1	TRBJ1-4	NA
CASSHTVDNVYSGANVLTF	TGTGCCAGCTCGCATACCGTGGACAACGTATACTCTGGGGCCAACGTCCTGACTTTC	NA	TRBV3-1/TRBV3-2	TRBJ2-6	once
CASTRGIITNYGYTF	TGTGCCTCAACCAGGGGAATAATAACTAACTATGGCTACACCTTC	NA	TRBV6-5	TRBJ1-2	NA
CASSSRGGTEAFF	TGTGCCAGCAGCTCCCGGGGGGGCACTGAAGCTTTCTTT	NA	TRBV7-6	TRBJ1-1	once
CASKWGTGAYEQYF	TGTGCCAGTAAATGGGGGACAGGGGCCTACGAGCAGTACTTC	TRBD1	TRBV19	TRBJ2-7	NA
CSQARGGETQYF	TGCAGCCAAGCTCGGGGAGGGGAGACCCAGTACTTC	TRBD2	TRBV29-1	TRBJ2-5	NA
CATRKGGQFAGDTEAFF	TGTGCCACCAGAAAAGGGGGCCAGTTTGCTGGGGACACTGAAGCTTTCTTT	TRBD1	TRBV15	TRBJ1-1	NA
CASSQEGWGRGNQPQHF	TGTGCCAGCAGCCAAGAAGGATGGGGGCGGGGCAATCAGCCCCAGCATTTT	NA	TRBV3-1/TRBV3-2	TRBJ1-5	NA
CASSPGTEYGYTF	TGTGCCAGCAGCCCTGGGACAGAATATGGCTACACCTTC	TRBD1	TRBV7-9	TRBJ1-2	NA
CASSSWDRHTEAFF	TGTGCCAGCAGCTCCTGGGACAGGCATACTGAAGCTTTCTTT	TRBD1	TRBV7-2	TRBJ1-1	NA
CASSQEIGGETQYF	TGCGCCAGCAGCCAAGAGATCGGAGGGGAGACCCAGTACTTC	NA	TRBV4-3	TRBJ2-5	NA
CASSLGAGDNEQFF	TGCGCCAGCAGCTTGGGGGCGGGGGACAATGAGCAGTTCTTC	TRBD2	TRBV5-1	TRBJ2-1	once
CASSWGTGYNQPQHF	TGTGCCAGCAGCTGGGGGACAGGGTACAATCAGCCCCAGCATTTT	TRBD1	TRBV5-5	TRBJ1-5	NA
CASSLASGGDTDTQYF	TGTGCCAGCAGCTTGGCTAGCGGGGGGGACACAGATACGCAGTATTTT	TRBD2	TRBV5-4	TRBJ2-3	NA
CASSPGGAGGNTIYF	TGTGCCAGCAGCCCCGGAGGGGCGGGAGGAAACACCATATATTTT	NA	TRBV9	TRBJ1-3	NA
CASSGWDGSNQPQHF	TGTGCCAGCAGTGGGTGGGACGGGAGCAATCAACCCCAGCATTTT	NA	TRBV6-6	TRBJ1-5	NA
CSVIRRPSGGNHQETQYF	TGCAGCGTTATCAGGCGGCCTAGCGGGGGGAATCACCAAGAGACCCAGTACTTC	TRBD2	TRBV29-1	TRBJ2-5	NA
CASTSGQGDTEAFF	TGTGCCAGCACCTCCGGACAGGGGGACACTGAAGCTTTCTTT	TRBD1	TRBV5-8	TRBJ1-1	NA
CAWTPGISGNTIYF	TGTGCCTGGACTCCCGGGATTTCTGGAAACACCATATATTTT	NA	TRBV30	TRBJ1-3	NA
CASSQKLDRGEQYF	TGTGCCAGCAGTCAGAAACTGGACAGGGGCGAGCAGTACTTC	TRBD1	TRBV2	TRBJ2-7	NA